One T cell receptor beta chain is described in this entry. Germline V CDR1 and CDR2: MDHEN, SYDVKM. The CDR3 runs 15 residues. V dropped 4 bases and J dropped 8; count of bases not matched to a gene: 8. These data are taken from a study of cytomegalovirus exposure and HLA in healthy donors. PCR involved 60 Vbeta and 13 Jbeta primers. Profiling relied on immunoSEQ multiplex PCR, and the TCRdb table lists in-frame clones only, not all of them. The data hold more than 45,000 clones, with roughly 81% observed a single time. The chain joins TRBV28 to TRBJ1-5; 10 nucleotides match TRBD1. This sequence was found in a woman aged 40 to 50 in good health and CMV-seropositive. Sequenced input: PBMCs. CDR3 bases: TGTGCCAGCAGTTGGGGACAGGGGAGGGGGGAGCCCCAGCATTTT. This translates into CASSWGQGRGEPQHF.